This is a list of T cell receptor beta chains from one sample in a study of blood T cell repertoires in COVID-19. The repertoire was sequenced with immunoSEQ multiplex PCR; TCRdb's copy has only in-frame clones and lacks some. This sample has over 250,000 clones, with 80% to 90% found just once. The specimen was peripheral blood. Receptor source: a woman in her 50s with acute or convalescent COVID-19. Both conserved end residues are trimmed from each CDR3. The order of the fields is CDR3 protein, V gene, J gene, clone size. Clone sizes are given selectively: once, few, many, or a class where the clone is expanded.

cdr3_aa: ASSLVGLAADTQY; v_call: TRBV7-6; j_call: TRBJ2-3; clone_size: NA
cdr3_aa: ASSFRDRAGANVLT; v_call: TRBV27; j_call: TRBJ2-6; clone_size: NA
cdr3_aa: ASFQGWGGILGYTEAF; v_call: TRBV4-1; j_call: TRBJ1-1; clone_size: NA
cdr3_aa: ASSHGGTGAQPQH; v_call: TRBV27; j_call: TRBJ1-5; clone_size: NA
cdr3_aa: ASSLSGTEAF; v_call: TRBV5-4; j_call: TRBJ1-1; clone_size: NA
cdr3_aa: AISDPPRDRGTEAF; v_call: TRBV10-3; j_call: TRBJ1-1; clone_size: NA
cdr3_aa: ASSLGSRESQPQH; v_call: TRBV7-3; j_call: TRBJ1-5; clone_size: NA
cdr3_aa: ASSSGGQETQY; v_call: TRBV25-1; j_call: TRBJ2-5; clone_size: NA
cdr3_aa: ASSSGRESNEKLF; v_call: TRBV7-2; j_call: TRBJ1-4; clone_size: NA
cdr3_aa: ASSIDLRDRSNSYEQY; v_call: TRBV19; j_call: TRBJ2-7; clone_size: NA
cdr3_aa: ASTGQGFTEAF; v_call: TRBV5-1; j_call: TRBJ1-1; clone_size: NA
cdr3_aa: ASSFVQSGELF; v_call: TRBV27; j_call: TRBJ2-2; clone_size: NA
cdr3_aa: ASSPARNYGYT; v_call: TRBV18; j_call: TRBJ1-2; clone_size: NA
cdr3_aa: SVEDRYGYT; v_call: TRBV29-1; j_call: TRBJ1-2; clone_size: NA
cdr3_aa: ASSETSPTGELF; v_call: TRBV6-1; j_call: TRBJ2-2; clone_size: NA
cdr3_aa: ASKRTGLMNEQF; v_call: TRBV19; j_call: TRBJ2-1; clone_size: NA
cdr3_aa: ASSRPGQPKTDTQY; v_call: TRBV6-2/TRBV6-3; j_call: TRBJ2-3; clone_size: NA
cdr3_aa: ASSKSGGDSPLH; v_call: TRBV18; j_call: TRBJ1-6; clone_size: few
cdr3_aa: ASSKPRRKTGYGYT; v_call: TRBV21-1; j_call: TRBJ1-2; clone_size: NA
cdr3_aa: ASSLAQREGEQY; v_call: TRBV5-4; j_call: TRBJ2-7; clone_size: once
cdr3_aa: ASSLRQGWNEQY; v_call: TRBV19; j_call: TRBJ2-7; clone_size: NA
cdr3_aa: ASSPLTGLSAEAF; v_call: TRBV18; j_call: TRBJ1-1; clone_size: NA
cdr3_aa: ASRLAGAETQY; v_call: TRBV19; j_call: TRBJ2-5; clone_size: NA
cdr3_aa: ASSETAGGGNTIY; v_call: TRBV3-1/TRBV3-2; j_call: TRBJ1-3; clone_size: NA
cdr3_aa: ASSFLSSYNEQF; v_call: TRBV28; j_call: TRBJ2-1; clone_size: NA
cdr3_aa: ASSSPGQQHGTGANVLT; v_call: TRBV28; j_call: TRBJ2-6; clone_size: NA
cdr3_aa: ASSYDEAVGNQPQH; v_call: TRBV6-6; j_call: TRBJ1-5; clone_size: NA
cdr3_aa: ASSPLAGGRTPLH; v_call: TRBV28; j_call: TRBJ1-6; clone_size: NA
cdr3_aa: ASSPRTEQLSKNIQY; v_call: TRBV5-4; j_call: TRBJ2-4; clone_size: NA
cdr3_aa: ASSQSDSYEQY; v_call: TRBV7-3; j_call: TRBJ2-7; clone_size: NA
cdr3_aa: ASSQVREGNSPLH; v_call: TRBV3-1/TRBV3-2; j_call: TRBJ1-6; clone_size: NA
cdr3_aa: AISGQGLEKLF; v_call: TRBV10-3; j_call: TRBJ1-4; clone_size: NA
cdr3_aa: ASSIGREQSYEQY; v_call: TRBV19; j_call: TRBJ2-7; clone_size: NA
cdr3_aa: ASSQARFQRYEQF; v_call: TRBV4-3; j_call: TRBJ2-1; clone_size: NA
cdr3_aa: ASSAQTGAVEAF; v_call: TRBV18; j_call: TRBJ1-1; clone_size: few
cdr3_aa: ASSLDPDTATEAF; v_call: TRBV5-1; j_call: TRBJ1-1; clone_size: NA
cdr3_aa: ASSLDCKAYEQY; v_call: TRBV7-4; j_call: TRBJ2-7; clone_size: NA
cdr3_aa: ASSEAWQGNEQF; v_call: TRBV2; j_call: TRBJ2-1; clone_size: once
cdr3_aa: ASSSNSPRDRGAGANVLT; v_call: TRBV27; j_call: TRBJ2-6; clone_size: NA
cdr3_aa: AISESTSGSSEQY; v_call: TRBV10-3; j_call: TRBJ2-7; clone_size: NA
cdr3_aa: SVDDFTSGNEQY; v_call: TRBV29-1; j_call: TRBJ2-7; clone_size: NA
cdr3_aa: ASTPFYEQY; v_call: TRBV11-2; j_call: TRBJ2-7; clone_size: NA
cdr3_aa: ASRLAGLNTGELF; v_call: TRBV12-2; j_call: TRBJ2-2; clone_size: NA
cdr3_aa: ASSQATLNTEAF; v_call: TRBV4-1; j_call: TRBJ1-1; clone_size: NA
cdr3_aa: ASSSFYSGSNYEQY; v_call: TRBV28; j_call: TRBJ2-7; clone_size: NA
cdr3_aa: ASSLAPGQGADQPQH; v_call: TRBV7-9; j_call: TRBJ1-5; clone_size: NA
cdr3_aa: ASSLQRTPTSTDTQY; v_call: TRBV27; j_call: TRBJ2-3; clone_size: NA
cdr3_aa: ASSPSPGANTEAF; v_call: TRBV6-5; j_call: TRBJ1-1; clone_size: NA
cdr3_aa: ASSPSGQGIYGYT; v_call: TRBV28; j_call: TRBJ1-2; clone_size: NA
cdr3_aa: ASSLSASKNEAF; v_call: TRBV27; j_call: TRBJ1-1; clone_size: NA
cdr3_aa: ASSQGAFWDEQF; v_call: TRBV4-3; j_call: TRBJ2-1; clone_size: NA
cdr3_aa: ASSLSGLAGGADTQY; v_call: TRBV18; j_call: TRBJ2-3; clone_size: NA
cdr3_aa: ASSVAPGFNNSPLH; v_call: TRBV9; j_call: TRBJ1-6; clone_size: few
cdr3_aa: ASSAIYGYT; v_call: TRBV6-2/TRBV6-3; j_call: TRBJ1-2; clone_size: NA
cdr3_aa: ASKTGGDYGYT; v_call: TRBV28; j_call: TRBJ1-2; clone_size: NA
cdr3_aa: ASSGREGGYNEQF; v_call: TRBV2; j_call: TRBJ2-1; clone_size: once
cdr3_aa: ASSFVYSGQNQPQH; v_call: TRBV28; j_call: TRBJ1-5; clone_size: NA
cdr3_aa: ASSQEGGSGNTIY; v_call: TRBV4-3; j_call: TRBJ1-3; clone_size: NA
cdr3_aa: ASSAGQGEAQDTQY; v_call: TRBV19; j_call: TRBJ2-3; clone_size: NA